This TCR beta chain originates from a study of T cell responses to AZD1222 COVID-19 vaccine. Study-level points and caveats: Reportedly, close to half of spike-specific TCRs are directed against unmutated variant regions. Spike-wide coverage was observed for vaccine-associated CD4 TCRs, with dominant responses at 160-218 and 743-854. Increased Spike-specific TCR breadth and depth were observed after two AZD1222 doses. Samples come after the peak T cell response, not at day 14.

The assay was immunoSEQ multiplex PCR, and TCRdb's table has in-frame clones only and misses some. The sample has 100,000 to 150,000 clones; around 94% are singletons. The CDR3 is 14 residues long. V was clipped by 4 bases and J by 0 bases, with 10 bases between them. The V gene's germline CDR1 is SGHNT and CDR2 YYREEE (reference sequence). Concerning this clone itself: The antigen remains unidentified.

The starting material was peripheral blood, obtained on day 0 of AZD1222 vaccination. The chain is built from TRBV5-4 and TRBJ1-1, with unresolved D. This TCR was recovered from an adult in good health. The CDR3 DNA follows: TGTGCCAGCAGCGTGGGAGGGTTGAACACTGAAGCTTTCTTT. The encoded protein is CASSVGGLNTEAFF.